Listed below are T cell receptor beta chains from one sample, sequenced in a study of blood T cell repertoires in COVID-19. Libraries were prepared by immunoSEQ multiplex PCR; TCRdb keeps only in-frame clonotypes and omits some of them. The sample contains about 210,000 clones, 80% of which appear only once. The sequenced material came from peripheral blood. All receptors come from a human donor in a cohort sampled during active COVID-19. Both conserved end residues are part of each CDR3. The order of the fields is clone size, D gene, J gene, V gene, CDR3 DNA, CDR3 protein. D genes are given only for firm matches. The listing skips clone size in some rows; elsewhere it reads once, few, many or a size class.

.	.	TRBJ1-5	TRBV19	TGTGCCAGTAGTACGTCCGGGGGGAATCAGCCCCAGCATTTT	CASSTSGGNQPQHF
.	TRBD1	TRBJ2-5	TRBV18	TGTGCCAGCTCACCAAATCTGGACAGGGGGCGAGAGACCCAGTACTTC	CASSPNLDRGRETQYF
.	.	TRBJ1-6	TRBV4-3	TGCGCCAGCAGCCAAGATAGTGCGGGCAGGTCCAATTCACCCCTCCACTTT	CASSQDSAGRSNSPLHF
.	.	TRBJ2-5	TRBV24-1	TGTGCCACCGCCCCCACGACGGCAGGGTGGGAGACCCAGTACTTC	CATAPTTAGWETQYF
.	.	TRBJ2-5	TRBV6-5	TGTGCCAGCAGTTACTCGAGACTGGATCAAGAGACCCAGTACTTC	CASSYSRLDQETQYF
.	.	TRBJ1-2	TRBV2	TGTGCCAGCAGTGGCTTTCAGGGCTCTAACTATGGCTACACCTTC	CASSGFQGSNYGYTF
few	.	TRBJ1-6	TRBV4-1	TGCGCCAGCAGCCAAGATGGTCTGTCGGGTTCACCCCTCCACTTT	CASSQDGLSGSPLHF
.	.	TRBJ1-2	TRBV7-2	TGTGCCAGCAGCTTAATGAGGGTACAATATGGCTACACCTTC	CASSLMRVQYGYTF
few	TRBD1	TRBJ2-7	TRBV6-5	TGTGCCACCACCCGGGACAGCTACGAGCAGTACTTC	CATTRDSYEQYF
.	TRBD1	TRBJ1-6	TRBV6-5	TGTGCCAGCAGTTACGGGGGGACAGGGGGGACACCCCTCCACTTT	CASSYGGTGGTPLHF
.	TRBD1	TRBJ1-2	TRBV5-8	TGTGCCAGCAGCTTGGACGGAGGGGGCTCCTATGGCTACACCTTC	CASSLDGGGSYGYTF
.	.	TRBJ2-7	TRBV7-8	TGTGCCAGCAGCTGGAGGGATTACGAGCAGTACTTC	CASSWRDYEQYF
.	TRBD2	TRBJ2-1	TRBV5-1	TGCGCCAGCAGCTTGGATATTGGACTAGCGACTTACAATGAGCAGTTCTTC	CASSLDIGLATYNEQFF
.	.	TRBJ1-2	TRBV28	TGTGCCAGCAGTCAACAAGGAGCCGGCTACACCTTC	CASSQQGAGYTF
.	TRBD2	TRBJ2-1	TRBV30	TGTGCCCGAGAAACTAGCGGGACGTACAATGAGCAGTTCTTC	CARETSGTYNEQFF
.	TRBD1	TRBJ1-5	TRBV28	TGTGCCAGCAGTTCCAGGGGGAGCAATCAGCCCCAGCATTTT	CASSSRGSNQPQHF
.	TRBD2	TRBJ2-3	TRBV27	TGTGCCAGCAGTTTAACCGGCGGGGGGGTAGATACGCAGTATTTT	CASSLTGGGVDTQYF
.	TRBD2	TRBJ2-3	TRBV28	TGTGCCAGCAGTTTGGGAGGGATTAACACAGATACGCAGTATTTT	CASSLGGINTDTQYF
.	TRBD1	TRBJ1-1	TRBV2	TGTGCCAGCAGTGCGAGGACAGGTTTGGACACTGAAGCTTTCTTT	CASSARTGLDTEAFF
.	.	TRBJ2-7	TRBV19	TGTGCCAGTAGTATAGGGTGGGGCGTCGAGCAGTACTTC	CASSIGWGVEQYF
.	TRBD2	TRBJ2-2	TRBV10-3	TGTGCCATCAGCGTGGGACAGGGAAGGCTAGCGGGAGGGACCGGGGAGCTGTTTTTT	CAISVGQGRLAGGTGELFF
.	TRBD1	TRBJ1-2	TRBV28	TGTGCCAGCAGTTTGGCCGGACAGGGGATACTATATGGCTACACCTTC	CASSLAGQGILYGYTF
.	.	TRBJ2-7	TRBV19	TGTGCCAGTACCCGCAATGGTGAGGGCTCCTACGAGCAGTACTTC	CASTRNGEGSYEQYF
.	TRBD1	TRBJ1-2	TRBV2	TGTGCCAGCACTGAAGGGCGACAGGGGTATGGCTACACCTTC	CASTEGRQGYGYTF
.	.	TRBJ1-1	TRBV7-2	TGTGCCAGCAGCTTCGACAGGATCATGAACACTGAAGCTTTCTTT	CASSFDRIMNTEAFF
few	TRBD1	TRBJ1-2	TRBV7-3	TGTGCCAGCAGCTTATTTTCAAGGGGACAGGGTGGTGGCTACACCTTC	CASSLFSRGQGGGYTF
.	.	TRBJ1-1	TRBV28	TGTGCCAGCAGGCGTTACAGGGATGCGAACACTGAAGCTTTCTTT	CASRRYRDANTEAFF
.	TRBD2	TRBJ2-7	TRBV5-1	TGCGCCAGCAGCTTAAAGGGACTAGCGGGAGGGAACGAGCAGTACTTC	CASSLKGLAGGNEQYF
.	.	TRBJ1-6	TRBV19	TGTGCCAGTAGTACCCAGGGTCTTGTTGATTCACCCCTCCACTTT	CASSTQGLVDSPLHF
.	TRBD1	TRBJ2-5	TRBV3-1/TRBV3-2	TGTGCCAGCAGCGGACAGGCTGGGGGGACCCAGTACTTC	CASSGQAGGTQYF
.	TRBD1	TRBJ1-4	TRBV5-5	TGTGCCAGCAGCTTTCAAGGACAGGGGCGAACTAATGAAAAACTGTTTTTT	CASSFQGQGRTNEKLFF
.	TRBD2	TRBJ2-5	TRBV7-2	TGTGCCAGCAGCTTAGCGATTAGCGGGGGGGGAGAGACCCAGTACTTC	CASSLAISGGGETQYF
few	TRBD1	TRBJ1-3	TRBV30	TGTGCCTGGAGAGAGACAGGGGAAGGAAACACCATATATTTT	CAWRETGEGNTIYF
.	TRBD1	TRBJ2-7	TRBV27	TGTGCCAGCAGTTTATCGGCCGGGACAGCGGCCAAGGGTTACTTC	CASSLSAGTAAKGYF
.	TRBD2	TRBJ2-4	TRBV28	TGTGCCAGCAGTTTTGGACTAGCGGGAGGGCCTCCGCTAAACATTCAGTACTTC	CASSFGLAGGPPLNIQYF
many	.	TRBJ2-5	TRBV7-7	TGTGCTAGCAGCTTAGGAGCGGAACCCTTGGAGACCCAGTACTTC	CASSLGAEPLETQYF
few	TRBD1	TRBJ2-2	TRBV23-1	TGCGCCAGCAGTCTCCCCAGGACAGGGGAGGACGGGGAGCTGTTTTTT	CASSLPRTGEDGELFF
.	.	TRBJ2-6	TRBV18	TGTGCCAGCTCTAGCGTAGGGGCCAACGTCCTGACTTTC	CASSSVGANVLTF
.	TRBD2	TRBJ2-7	TRBV29-1	TGCAGCGTTGAACTGACTAGCGGGATTCTCTACGAGCAGTACTTC	CSVELTSGILYEQYF
.	TRBD1	TRBJ1-3	TRBV19	TGTGCCAGTAGTCCCCGGACAGGGGCTGGAAACACCATATATTTT	CASSPRTGAGNTIYF
.	TRBD1	TRBJ1-1	TRBV5-1	TGCGCCAGCAGCTTGAGGAAGGGGGCGCCCGGGGACACTGAAGCTTTCTTT	CASSLRKGAPGDTEAFF
.	TRBD1	TRBJ1-6	TRBV7-2	TGTGCCAGCAGGTATACAGGGGCTAATTCACCCCTCCACTTT	CASRYTGANSPLHF
once	.	TRBJ2-5	TRBV9	TGTGCCAGCAGCGTAGATTCAGGGCTGGGGACCCAGTACTTC	CASSVDSGLGTQYF
.	TRBD1	TRBJ1-2	TRBV18	TGTGCCAGCTCCCGGGACAGGGAAGCGGCCTTCTATGGCTACACCTTC	CASSRDREAAFYGYTF
.	TRBD1	TRBJ2-5	TRBV28	TGTGCCAGCAGTTCAGGGGGTCGGCCGGAGACCCAGTACTTC	CASSSGGRPETQYF
.	.	TRBJ2-2	TRBV19	TGTGCCAGTACCTCCGACGGAGTTAGAGGCACCGGGGAGCTGTTTTTT	CASTSDGVRGTGELFF
.	.	TRBJ2-7	TRBV7-8	TGTGCCAGCAGCTTTTGGAATACCGGGACAACAAAACGGGCAGAACCGTACGAGCAGTACTTC	CASSFWNTGTTKRAEPYEQYF
.	.	TRBJ1-1	TRBV28	TGTGCCAGCAGTTTGGGACCCCGAGGGGGCACTGAAGCTTTCTTT	CASSLGPRGGTEAFF
.	.	TRBJ2-6	TRBV30	TGTGCCTGGAGTGACAGCTCTGGGGCCAACGTCCTGACTTTC	CAWSDSSGANVLTF
.	TRBD1	TRBJ1-5	TRBV5-6	TGTGCCAGCAGCTCGACCCGGGACAGGGGGCCAGGTCAGCCCCAGCATTTT	CASSSTRDRGPGQPQHF
.	TRBD1	TRBJ1-6	TRBV7-8	TGTGCCAGCAGCTTCTCCCGGACAGGGGGCTCACCCCTCCACTTT	CASSFSRTGGSPLHF
.	.	TRBJ1-2	TRBV24-1	TGTGCCACCAGAGGGGCAGGGGCTTCATATGGCTACACCTTC	CATRGAGASYGYTF
.	TRBD1	TRBJ1-3	TRBV7-7	TGTGCTAGCAGCCTAGACAGGGCCGGAAACACCATATATTTT	CASSLDRAGNTIYF
once	TRBD1	TRBJ2-4	TRBV6-5	TGTGCCAGCGGGCAGCCAGGGGGCGGTGGAAACATTCAGTACTTC	CASGQPGGGGNIQYF
.	TRBD1	TRBJ1-2	TRBV28	TGTGCCAGCAGTTTAACAGGGGGCAACTATGGCTACACCTTC	CASSLTGGNYGYTF
.	.	TRBJ1-6	TRBV27	TGTGCCAGCAACACGGGCAGGGATTTGTATAATTCACCCCTCCACTTT	CASNTGRDLYNSPLHF
few	TRBD2	TRBJ2-2	TRBV5-4	TGTGCCAGCAGCTTGGCACGAACTAGCGGGAACGAGGAGCTGTTTTTT	CASSLARTSGNEELFF
.	TRBD1	TRBJ2-2	TRBV10-3	TGTGCCATCAGCCTGGACAGGGCGGACACCGGGGAGCTGTTTTTT	CAISLDRADTGELFF
.	TRBD1	TRBJ2-6	TRBV6-2/TRBV6-3	TGTGCCAGCAGTTACGGCAGGGGGTCTGGGGCCAACGTCCTGACTTTC	CASSYGRGSGANVLTF
.	.	TRBJ2-7	TRBV5-1	TGCGCCAGCAGCATAGGGGGGGCATACGAGCAGTACTTC	CASSIGGAYEQYF